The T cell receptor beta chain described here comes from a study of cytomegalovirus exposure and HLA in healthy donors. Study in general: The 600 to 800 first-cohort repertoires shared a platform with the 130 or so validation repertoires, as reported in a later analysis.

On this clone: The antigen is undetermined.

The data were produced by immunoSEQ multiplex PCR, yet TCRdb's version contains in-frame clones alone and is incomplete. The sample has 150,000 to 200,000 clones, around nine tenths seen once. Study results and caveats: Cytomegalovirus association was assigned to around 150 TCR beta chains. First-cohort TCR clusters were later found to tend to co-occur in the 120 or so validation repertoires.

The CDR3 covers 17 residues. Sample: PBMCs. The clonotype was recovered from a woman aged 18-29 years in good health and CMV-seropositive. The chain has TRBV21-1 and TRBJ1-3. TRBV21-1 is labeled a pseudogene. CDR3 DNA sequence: TGTGCCAGCAGCAAAGCTCTCCGGGGTGGCGCGGGAAACACCATATATTTT. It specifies CASSKALRGGAGNTIYF.